Listed here is a single T cell receptor (beta chain). The entry originates in a study of T cell changes during pregnancy in multiple sclerosis. Using immunoSEQ multiplex PCR, the repertoire was profiled, and TCRdb retains in-frame clones only, with some absent. The sample has about 98,000 clones; under 95% are singletons. Germline assignment: CDR1 GTSNPN and CDR2 SVGIG (reference sequence). The germline V and J ends were trimmed by 1 base and 2 bases, with 9 bases remaining between them. The CDR3 is 13 residues long. The sequence derives from a female donor in good health, enrolled as a control in a pregnancy study. The chain links TRBV30 to TRBJ2-7; D perhaps matches TRBD2 (7 bases). The starting material was peripheral blood, obtained after pregnancy. DNA of the CDR3: TGTGCCTGGAGTGGGGGGGGCGCCTACGAGCAGTACTTC. Translation gives CAWSGGGAYEQYF.